The source of this TCR beta chain is a study of T-cell memory formation after mild COVID-19. Study-wide findings and caveats: Confirmation of SARS-CoV-2 specificity was lacking for second-wave clones peaking day 37. Clones contracting over day 15 to 85 were CD4/CD8 balanced, with later expanders leaning CD4+.

cDNA libraries for TCR alpha and TCR beta, carrying sample barcodes and UMIs, came from 5'RACE with constant-segment primers. Using its own MiXCR run on the 5' RACE reads, TCRdb lists one record per CDR3 protein. Among 180,000 or so distinct CDR3 sequences, 11% were seen once, and the ten largest hold about 3.8%. The CDR3 extends over 13 amino acids. Germline CDR1 and CDR2: SEHNR and FQNEAQ (reference sequence). Trimming stripped 5 bases from V and 5 bases from J, with 12 bases between. Note on this clonotype: Its antigen is unidentified.

The TCR was taken from a man younger than 30 who had mild COVID-19 (a few samples of this study predate the infection). Cell type and time point are not known. The sample was PBMCs or a T cell subset sorted from them (not recorded which). The chain has TRBV7-9 and TRBJ2-5; tentative D call: TRBD2 (6 bases). The CDR3 region is CASSRGTGETQYF. The CDR3 DNA is TGTGCCAGCAGCCGGGGGACGGGGGAGACCCAGTACTTC.